A selection of T cell receptor beta chains follows, all from one sample in a study of CXCR3-negative and CXCR3-positive naive CD8 T cells. TCRdb processed the 5' RACE reads again and assigns one entry to each CDR3 protein, with no DNA. This table holds 100,000 or so distinct CDR3 sequences. Sequencing was done on a sample of naive CXCR3+ CD8+ T cells from blood. These receptor sequences come from a human donor in good health. Some clones in this sample may be carry-over from other donors' samples. The CDR3 runs from the conserved cysteine through the conserved F or W. Fields, in order: J gene, V gene, CDR3 length, CDR3 protein.

>TRBJ2-1|TRBV5-1|15
CASSLGTTSYNEQFF
>TRBJ2-2|TRBV28|20
CASSFYFLSGRPSNTVELFF
>TRBJ2-7|TRBV7-9|14
CASSLREIPYEQYF
>TRBJ2-2|TRBV4-1|13
CASSKAYTGELFF
>TRBJ2-2|TRBV25-1|14
CASSGQITGRELFF
>TRBJ2-7|TRBV7-6|16
CASSLEGDRGDYEQYF
>TRBJ2-7|TRBV9|15
CASSVEGREYYEQYF
>TRBJ2-1|TRBV11-2|13
CASSLQFSNEQFF
>TRBJ2-7|TRBV29-1|12
CSVETVSYEQYF
>TRBJ1-1|TRBV7-9|13
CASSPPGSPEAFF
>TRBJ2-1|TRBV29-1|18
CSVEGLLAGGYSYNEQFF
>TRBJ2-5|TRBV10-2|12
CASSGELETQYF
>TRBJ2-1|TRBV7-9|12
CASSYKAYEQFF
>TRBJ2-3|TRBV7-9|15
CASSQLAGGQDTQYF
>TRBJ1-2|TRBV21-1|15
CASSKTVLGDYGYTF
>TRBJ2-2|TRBV7-9|15
CASSPQEQNTGELFF
>TRBJ2-7|TRBV28|15
CASMPPSVIAAEQYF
>TRBJ2-5|TRBV15|11
CATSAVETQYF
>TRBJ1-4|TRBV28|13
CASQQGWNEKLFF
>TRBJ1-1|TRBV7-9|18
CASSLRGAIMGEDTEAFF
>TRBJ2-5|TRBV7-2|15
CASSGSGASGETQYF
>TRBJ2-3|TRBV7-2|14
CASSLTAPMDTQYF
>TRBJ1-2|TRBV6-5|14
CASSYGTVSYGYTF
>TRBJ2-7|TRBV20-1|16
CSARDLGLAGAFEQYF
>TRBJ2-7|TRBV6-5|15
CASSYTGTGEREQYF
>TRBJ1-2|TRBV28|13
CASSLSLLDGYTF
>TRBJ2-1|TRBV11-2|13
CASSFQGAYEQFF
>TRBJ2-2|TRBV15|17
CATSTREGILPTGELFF
>TRBJ2-1|TRBV3-1|19
CASSQYSLAGGPSYNEQFF
>TRBJ2-2|TRBV21-1|16
CASSNSGGANTGELFF
>TRBJ2-7|TRBV7-9|14
CASSLAAGSYEQYF